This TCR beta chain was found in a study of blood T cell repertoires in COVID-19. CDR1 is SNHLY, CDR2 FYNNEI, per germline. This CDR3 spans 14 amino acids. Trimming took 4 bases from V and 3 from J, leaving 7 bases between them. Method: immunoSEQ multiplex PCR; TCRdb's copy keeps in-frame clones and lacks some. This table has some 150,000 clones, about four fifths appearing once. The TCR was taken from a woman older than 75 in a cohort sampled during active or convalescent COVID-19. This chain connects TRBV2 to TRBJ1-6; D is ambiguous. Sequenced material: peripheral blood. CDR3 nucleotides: TGTGCCAGCAGTGCACCAGTCTATAATTCACCCCTCCACTTT. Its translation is CASSAPVYNSPLHF.